The clone carrying this TCR beta chain was observed once. Antigen unknown. These data originate in a study of OX40 agonist ivuxolimab in advanced cancers. Overall study results and limits: On average, CD8+ T cells had more expanded clones than CD4+.

The CDR3 covers 15 residues. Trimming stripped 3 bases from V and 6 bases from J, with 13 bases between. Germline V gene sequence: CDR1 SGHDT, CDR2 YYEEEE. Data came from immunoSEQ multiplex PCR; TCRdb stores just in-frame clones and leaves some out. The sample carries 70,000 to 95,000 clones, roughly four fifths recorded once. The chain links TRBV5-6 to TRBJ1-6; possibly TRBD1 for D (5 bases). This sample comprised CD4+ or CD8+ T cells sorted from blood, obtained in a trial of the OX40 agonist ivuxolimab. This sequence was found in an adult with an advanced solid tumor such as melanoma, head and neck, liver or kidney cancer. The DNA of the CDR3 is TGTGCCAGCAGCTCGTGGGGACGGACTAATTCACCCCTCCACTTT. Amino acid sequence: CASSSWGRTNSPLHF. The variable domain in full, completed from reference TRBV5-6 and TRBJ1-6, reads DAGVTQSPTHLIKTRGQQVTLRCSPKSGHDTVSWYQQALGQGPQFIFQYYEEEERQRGNFPDRFSGHQFPNYSSELNVNALLLGDSALYLCASSSWGRTNSPLHFGNGTRLTVT.